Each of the 30 T cell receptor beta chains below was sequenced from the same sample in a study of blood T cell repertoires in COVID-19. The protocol was immunoSEQ multiplex PCR, while the TCRdb copy is restricted to in-frame clones and leaves out a portion. Here the sample spans 150,000 to 200,000 clones, around 85% being singletons. The sample taken for sequencing was peripheral blood. All receptors come from a woman aged 80 or over with acute or convalescent COVID-19.

V gene TRBV6-5 combines with J gene TRBJ2-7, with a possible D match to TRBD1 (6 bases). The CDR3 spans 13 residues. V lost 5 bases, J lost 3 bases, and 11 bases lay in between. In germline, CDR1 is MNHEY, CDR2 SVGAGI. The CDR3 coding sequence is TGTGCCAGCAGTCTGGGACAAAGCTACGAGCAGTACTTC. Translating it yields CASSLGQSYEQYF.

This clone was counted once. V and J are TRBV19 and TRBJ1-5; 7 bases are shared with TRBD1. Germline assignment: CDR1 LNHDA and CDR2 SQIVND (reference sequence). Losses at the gene ends were 1 base for V and 1 base for J; bases not matched to a gene: 10. The CDR3 is 18 amino acids. CDR3 nucleotide sequence: TGTGCCAGTAGTATAGGTCAGGCAGGGGGTAGGAGCAATCAGCCCCAGCATTTT. Its protein is CASSIGQAGGRSNQPQHF.

The count of this clone is one. The rearrangement joins TRBV19 to TRBJ1-2; TRBD1 agrees at 7 bases. Germline V gene sequence: CDR1 LNHDA, CDR2 SQIVND (reference sequence). CDR3 size: 12 residues. The trim removed 4 bases at V and 7 bases at J, leaving 3 bases unmatched. CDR3 residues: CASSRQGGGYTF. CDR3 DNA: TGTGCCAGTAGTAGACAGGGCGGTGGCTACACCTTC.

The chain carries TRBV19 and TRBJ1-5; TRBD1 aligns across 9 bases. CDR1 is LNHDA and CDR2 is SQIVND in the germline V gene (reference sequence). This CDR3 has 13 residues. Trimming removed 8 bases from V and 8 bases from J; junction bases left unmatched: 7. CDR3 DNA: TGTGCCAGTGGCTTAACAGGGGGCGAGCCCCAGCATTTT. Translation: CASGLTGGEPQHF.

The gene calls are TRBV4-3 and TRBJ1-1; 11 nucleotides align to TRBD1. Looked up from germline, CDR1 is LGHNA and CDR2 is YSLEER. This CDR3 is 16 amino acids long. V shed 2 bases, J shed 6 bases, and the junction held 8 bases outside the gene matches. The CDR3 DNA reads TGCGCCAGCAGCCAATATCCGGGACAGGGGGACCCTGAAGCTTTCTTT. It specifies CASSQYPGQGDPEAFF.

The chain is built from TRBV7-9 and TRBJ2-2, with TRBD2 matching 7 bases. The CDR3 runs to 16 residues. In germline, CDR1 is SEHNR, CDR2 FQNEAQ (reference sequence). The V and J ends lost 0 bases and 5 bases, in that order; junction bases with no gene match: 6. This chain's CDR3 is CASSLAPGRGTGELFF. The CDR3 nucleotides are TGTGCCAGCAGCTTAGCCCCAGGGAGGGGAACCGGGGAGCTGTTTTTT.

This clone was counted between two and nine times. The J gene is TRBJ2-3, the V gene TRBV7-9; 8 bases fit TRBD1. This CDR3 region has 16 residues. After removal of 5 bases from V and 2 bases from J, the junction contained 9 bases not matched to a gene. Germline CDR1 is SEHNR and CDR2 is FQNEAQ (reference sequence). The CDR3 is CASSPARTGITDTQYF. In DNA form, the CDR3 reads TGTGCCAGCAGCCCCGCCCGGACAGGGATCACAGATACGCAGTATTTT.

This clone showed up just once. The gene calls are TRBV5-1 and TRBJ2-7; no definite D call. There are 14 residues in the CDR3. CDR1 and CDR2 from the germline V gene are SGHRS and YFSETQ. Trimming removed 2 bases from V and 4 bases from J, with 13 bases in between. CDR3 coding DNA: TGCGCCAGCAGCTTAGAAGCAGGAAATTACGAGCAGTACTTC. It yields the protein CASSLEAGNYEQYF.

The V gene is TRBV4-2, the J gene TRBJ2-3; the D gene is possibly TRBD2 (6 bases). This CDR3 spans 16 amino acids. The V gene lost 0 bases and the J gene lost 0 bases, with 10 bases spanning the gap. Germline lookup yields CDR1 LGHNA and CDR2 YNFKEQ. CDR3 amino acids: CASSQETSLSTDTQYF. CDR3 sequence (DNA): TGTGCCAGCAGCCAAGAAACTAGCCTTAGCACAGATACGCAGTATTTT.

This chain uses TRBV6-6 with TRBJ1-5; D is ambiguous. The CDR3 runs to 16 residues. V gave up 7 bases and J gave up 7 bases, with 23 bases separating them. Looked up from germline, CDR1 is MNHNY and CDR2 is SVGAGI (reference sequence). The CDR3 DNA follows: TGTGCCAGCACCAACCCCCAAACCACGGGTGGACAGCCCCAGCATTTT. Its protein product is CASTNPQTTGGQPQHF.

This sequence joins TRBV9 and TRBJ2-1; D not certain. The V gene's germline CDR1 is SGDLS and CDR2 YYNGEE. Trimming cost V 0 bases and J 0 bases, with 10 bases left between them. The length of the CDR3 is 16 residues. Written as DNA, the CDR3 is TGTGCCAGCAGCGTAGGCGGCCGAGACTCCTACAATGAGCAGTTCTTC. Its translation: CASSVGGRDSYNEQFF. The complete variable domain, with remaining parts taken from reference TRBV9 and TRBJ2-1, reads DSGVTQTPKHLITATGQRVTLRCSPRSGDLSVYWYQQSLDQGLQFLIQYYNGEERAKGNILERFSAQQFPDLHSELNLSSLELGDSALYFCASSVGGRDSYNEQFFGPGTRLTVL.

This clone was seen only once. The chain recombines TRBV27 with TRBJ1-2, with D possibly matching TRBD1 (5 bases). CDR1 and CDR2 (germline): MNHEY, SMNVEV (reference sequence). CDR3 length equals 14 residues. The germline V and J ends were trimmed by 3 bases and 2 bases, with 10 bases remaining between them. The CDR3 nucleotides are TGTGCCAGCAGTTTTCAGGGCTCGAACTATGGCTACACCTTC. It yields the protein CASSFQGSNYGYTF.

In regard to this clone: Additional DNA sequences in this sample encode the identical CDR3. The J gene is TRBJ1-6, the V gene TRBV5-1, with 8 bases identical to TRBD1. CDR3 length: 13 residues. Germline lookup yields CDR1 SGHRS and CDR2 YFSETQ. V lost 5 bases, J lost 6 bases, and 1 base stayed unmatched. The CDR3 coding sequence is TGCGCCAGCAGTGACAGGGGTAATTCACCCCTCCACTTT. Amino acid sequence: CASSDRGNSPLHF. The full variable domain, rest sourced from reference TRBV5-1 and TRBJ1-6, is KAGVTQTPRYLIKTRGQQVTLSCSPISGHRSVSWYQQTPGQGLQFLFEYFSETQRNKGNFPGRFSGRQFSNSRSEMNVSTLELGDSALYLCASSDRGNSPLHFGNGTRLTVT.

The genes are TRBV5-1 and TRBJ1-1; D is ambiguous. CDR1 and CDR2 (germline): SGHRS, YFSETQ. V shed 0 bases and J shed 0 bases, with 9 bases lying between them. The CDR3 has 15 residues. Here the CDR3 DNA reads TGCGCCAGCAGCTTGGCAGGTGGCCTGAACACTGAAGCTTTCTTT. Protein: CASSLAGGLNTEAFF.

This clone occurred once. The chain couples TRBV4-1 to TRBJ2-1, with 7 bases that match TRBD2. Losses at the gene ends were 0 bases for V and 4 bases for J; bases not matched to a gene: 9. The CDR3 extends over 17 amino acids. CDR1 and CDR2 (germline): MGHRA, YSYEKL. CDR3 nucleotides: TGCGCCAGCAGCCAAGATCCCGGGACTACCCTTTACAATGAGCAGTTCTTC. This encodes CASSQDPGTTLYNEQFF.

The chain couples TRBV7-2 to TRBJ2-5, with D tentatively TRBD2 (6 bases). The V gene's germline CDR1 is SGHTA and CDR2 FQGNSA. The length of the CDR3 is 14 residues. V gave up 2 bases and J gave up 5 bases, with 12 bases separating them. CDR3 nucleotide sequence: TGTGCCAGCAGCTTACGGCGGGGCGGGGAGACCCAGTACTTC. Amino acids: CASSLRRGGETQYF.

This clone came up once. The rearrangement joins TRBV7-9 to TRBJ1-2, with D unresolved. Trimming pared 6 bases from V and 8 bases from J, leaving 10 bases between. Looked up from germline, CDR1 is SEHNR and CDR2 is FQNEAQ (reference sequence). This CDR3 spans 11 amino acids. The CDR3 region is CASSFQEGYTF. CDR3 nucleotides: TGTGCCAGCAGTTTTCAGGAAGGCTACACCTTC.

V and J are TRBV5-8 and TRBJ1-2, with D uncertain. CDR1 is SGHTS and CDR2 is YDEGEE in the germline V gene. This CDR3 is 14 amino acids long. Trimming removed 5 bases at V and 8 bases at J, with 19 bases between. CDR3 nucleotides: TGTGCCAGCAGATACCTAAGAGGGATAGGAGGCTACACCTTC. Protein product: CASRYLRGIGGYTF.

CDR3 DNA sequence: TGTGCCAGCAGCTTACGACTAGCGGGGGTAGAGACCCAGTACTTC. Its protein product is CASSLRLAGVETQYF. The V and J genes are TRBV7-8 and TRBJ2-5, with 12 bases matching TRBD2. CDR1 is SGHVS and CDR2 is FQNEAQ in the germline V gene. V was pared by 2 bases and J by 4 bases, with 2 bases of the junction left unmatched. This CDR3 contains 15 residues.

The V call is TRBV6-2 or TRBV6-3, the J call TRBJ1-6, with no clear D. V was pared by 6 bases and J by 10 bases, with 25 bases between. This CDR3 has 17 amino acids. Germline-derived CDR1 and CDR2 are MNHEY and SVGEGT. CDR3 amino acids: CASSSPIVWGGGSPLHF. Here the CDR3 DNA reads TGTGCCAGCAGCTCCCCCATAGTGTGGGGAGGCGGATCACCCCTCCACTTT.

Note on this clone: This specimen includes other DNA sequences encoding the same CDR3. The chain is built from TRBV7-2 and TRBJ1-1; weak D call: TRBD1 (6 bases). V lost 8 bases, J lost 0 bases, and 10 bases lay in between. The CDR3 is 13 amino acids. Germline CDR1 reads SGHTA; CDR2 reads FQGNSA. The CDR3 here is CASGGQLNTEAFF. CDR3 coding DNA: TGTGCCAGCGGAGGACAGTTGAACACTGAAGCTTTCTTT.

This chain joins TRBV3-1 (or the pseudogene TRBV3-2) and TRBJ1-1; D remains unclear. CDR3 length equals 16 residues. Trimming took off 0 bases at V and 0 bases at J, with 11 bases between the two ends. Germline V lookup: CDR1 LGHDT, CDR2 YNNKEL (reference sequence). This CDR3 reads CASSQDRNSLNTEAFF. CDR3 bases: TGTGCCAGCAGCCAAGATAGGAACAGCCTGAACACTGAAGCTTTCTTT.

This chain connects TRBV3-1 (or the pseudogene TRBV3-2) to TRBJ2-3; the match to TRBD2 covers 7 bases. V shed 0 bases and J 0 bases; nucleotides not matched to a gene: 9. This CDR3 contains 18 residues. Germline loops: CDR1 LGHDT, CDR2 YNNKEL (reference sequence). CDR3 in amino acids: CASSQDWGGDVSTDTQYF. DNA of the CDR3: TGTGCCAGCAGCCAAGATTGGGGGGGAGACGTCAGCACAGATACGCAGTATTTT.

This CDR3 reads CASSLALLERENYNEQFF. In nucleotides, the CDR3 is TGTGCCAGCAGCTTAGCGCTCTTGGAGCGGGAGAACTACAATGAGCAGTTCTTC. This chain joins TRBV7-6 and TRBJ2-1; 8 positions agree with TRBD2. V dropped 0 bases and J dropped 3; count of bases not matched to a gene: 10. The CDR3 contains 18 residues. CDR1 is SGHVS, CDR2 FNYEAQ, per germline.

This chain connects TRBV7-8 to TRBJ1-1; the D is unclear. This CDR3 has 16 amino acids. Per germline, CDR1 SGHVS and CDR2 FQNEAQ. Trimming left V 2 bases short and J 1 base short, with 14 bases between. In nucleotides, the CDR3 is TGTGCCAGCAGCTTATACACAAGTTTAGCGAACACTGAAGCTTTCTTT. Its protein product is CASSLYTSLANTEAFF. Full variable domain (rest looked up from reference TRBV7-8 and TRBJ1-1): GAGVSQSPRYKVAKRGQDVALRCDPISGHVSLFWYQQALGQGPEFLTYFQNEAQLDKSGLPSDRFFAERPEGSVSTLKIQRTQQEDSAVYLCASSLYTSLANTEAFFGQGTRLTVV.

This clone was recorded once. J is TRBJ1-2 and V is TRBV5-4, with TRBD1 matching over 7 bases. This CDR3 is 13 amino acids long. The germline gives CDR1 SGHNT, CDR2 YYREEE (reference sequence). V shed 4 bases and J 6 bases; nucleotides not matched to a gene: 6. DNA of the CDR3: TGTGCCAGCAGCGTCCGGGACAGCGATGGCTACACCTTC. This translates into CASSVRDSDGYTF.

The CDR3, as DNA: TGTGCCAGCATCATACGAGGCCAGTACTTC. Its protein product is CASIIRGQYF. V usage is TRBV5-4 and J usage is TRBJ2-5; D gene ambiguous. The CDR3 has 10 residues. With 6 bases removed from V and 10 bases from J, the gap between germline ends came to 10 bases. Germline CDR1 SGHNT, CDR2 YYREEE (reference sequence).

The V gene is TRBV6-5, the J gene TRBJ1-1, with a tentative D call TRBD1 (5 bases). This CDR3 spans 15 amino acids. Trimming pared 0 bases from V and 6 bases from J, leaving 14 bases between. Per germline, CDR1 MNHEY and CDR2 SVGAGI. Here the CDR3 reads CASSYSGGRWAEAFF. In nucleotides, the CDR3 is TGTGCCAGCAGTTACTCGGGGGGGAGGTGGGCTGAAGCTTTCTTT.

The rearrangement links TRBV2 to TRBJ1-2, with D perhaps matching TRBD1 (6 bases). Trimming took off 5 bases at V and 0 bases at J, with 13 bases between the two ends. Germline loops: CDR1 SNHLY, CDR2 FYNNEI. This CDR3 spans 15 amino acids. The DNA of the CDR3 is TGTGCCAGCAGTCTAACAGGGTACGCTAACTATGGCTACACCTTC. Translation: CASSLTGYANYGYTF.

The V and J genes are TRBV6-5 and TRBJ2-7; D not certain. Germline CDR1 is MNHEY and CDR2 is SVGAGI. Trimming removed 4 bases at V and 7 bases at J, with 14 bases between. This CDR3 comprises 13 residues. CDR3 amino acids: CASSSLVYAEQYF. The CDR3 DNA sequence: TGTGCCAGCAGTTCCCTGGTCTACGCTGAGCAGTACTTC.